This TCR beta chain was obtained from a study of blood T cell repertoires in COVID-19. For the study at large: Nucleic acid was either cDNA or gDNA, and it came from T cells, B-cell-depleted T cells, or PBMCs.

The study recruited people aged roughly 18 to 100 years across about 25 US areas. Authors' methods: Counts of nucleated cells, estimated from reference gene primer amplification, were obtained. Method: immunoSEQ multiplex PCR; TCRdb's copy keeps in-frame clones and lacks some. The V and J calls and clone size were taken over from that table, and D and trimming were inferred from the DNA. The sample lists about 270,000 clones, more than 70% occurring once. Germline CDR1 DFQATT, CDR2 SNEGSKA (reference sequence). Between the trimmed V and J ends, which lost 3 bases and 2 bases, there was a span of 12 bases. The CDR3 sequence is 14 residues long.

The chain links TRBV20-1 to TRBJ2-3; TRBD2 is a possible D gene (5 bases). The TCR comes from a woman between 55 and 75 years old in a cohort exposed to, infected with or recovered from COVID-19 (not recorded which). What was sequenced was PBMCs or T cells enriched from blood (not recorded which). In DNA, the CDR3 is TGCAGTGCTAGTGGCGGGCGCCTCACAGATACGCAGTATTTT. It encodes CSASGGRLTDTQYF.